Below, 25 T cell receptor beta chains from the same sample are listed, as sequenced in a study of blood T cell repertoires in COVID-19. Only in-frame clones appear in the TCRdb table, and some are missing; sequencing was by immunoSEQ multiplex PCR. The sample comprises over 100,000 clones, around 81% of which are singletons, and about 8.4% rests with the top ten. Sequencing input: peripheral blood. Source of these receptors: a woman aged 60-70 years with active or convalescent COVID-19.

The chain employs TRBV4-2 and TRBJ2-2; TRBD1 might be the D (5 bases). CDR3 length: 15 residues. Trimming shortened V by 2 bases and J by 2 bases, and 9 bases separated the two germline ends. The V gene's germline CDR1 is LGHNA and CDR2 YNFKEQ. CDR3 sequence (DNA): TGTGCCAGCAGCCAACAGGGCACAAACACCGGGGAGCTGTTTTTT. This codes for CASSQQGTNTGELFF.

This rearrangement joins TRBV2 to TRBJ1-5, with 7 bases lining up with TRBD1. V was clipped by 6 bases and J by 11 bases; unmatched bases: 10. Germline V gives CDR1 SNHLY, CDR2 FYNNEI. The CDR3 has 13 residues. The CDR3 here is CASSLTGIMAQHF. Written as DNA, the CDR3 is TGTGCCAGCAGCTTGACAGGGATCATGGCCCAGCATTTT.

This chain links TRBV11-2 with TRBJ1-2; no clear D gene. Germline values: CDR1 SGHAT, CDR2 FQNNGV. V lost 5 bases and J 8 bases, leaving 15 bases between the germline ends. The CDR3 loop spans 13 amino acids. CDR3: CASSVDSWRGYTF. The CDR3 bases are TGTGCCAGCAGCGTGGACTCCTGGAGGGGCTACACCTTC.

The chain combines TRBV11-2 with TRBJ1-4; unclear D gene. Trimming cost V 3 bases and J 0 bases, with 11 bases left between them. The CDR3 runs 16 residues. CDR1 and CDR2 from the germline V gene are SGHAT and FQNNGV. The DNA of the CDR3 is TGTGCCAGCAGCTTTGGAGCGACCACAACTAATGAAAAACTGTTTTTT. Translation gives CASSFGATTTNEKLFF.

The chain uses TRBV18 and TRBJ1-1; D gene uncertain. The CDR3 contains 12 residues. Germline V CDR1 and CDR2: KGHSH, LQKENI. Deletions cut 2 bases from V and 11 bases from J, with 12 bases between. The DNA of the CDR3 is TGTGCCAGCTCACCATTGTCGGAGGAGGCTTTCTTT. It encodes CASSPLSEEAFF.

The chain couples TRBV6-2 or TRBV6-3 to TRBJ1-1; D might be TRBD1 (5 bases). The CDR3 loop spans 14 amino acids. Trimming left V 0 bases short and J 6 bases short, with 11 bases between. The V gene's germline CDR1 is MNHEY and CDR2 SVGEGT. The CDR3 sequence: CASSYSSLGAEAFF. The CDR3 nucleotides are TGTGCCAGCAGTTACTCGAGTCTAGGGGCTGAAGCTTTCTTT.

The CDR3 reads CASSAGQRETNTQYF. The CDR3 coding sequence is TGCGCCAGCAGCGCCGGCCAGCGGGAGACAAATACGCAGTATTTT. V usage is TRBV5-1 and J usage is TRBJ2-3; 8 bases line up with TRBD2. Germline assignment: CDR1 SGHRS and CDR2 YFSETQ. The CDR3 extends over 15 amino acids. Trimming removed 4 bases from V and 7 bases from J; junction bases left unmatched: 11.

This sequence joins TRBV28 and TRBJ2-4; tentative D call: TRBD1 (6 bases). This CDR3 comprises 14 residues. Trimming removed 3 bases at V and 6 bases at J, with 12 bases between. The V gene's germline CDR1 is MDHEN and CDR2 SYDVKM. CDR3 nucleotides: TGTGCCAGCAGTTTGGGACAACAGGGAAACATTCAGTACTTC. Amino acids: CASSLGQQGNIQYF.

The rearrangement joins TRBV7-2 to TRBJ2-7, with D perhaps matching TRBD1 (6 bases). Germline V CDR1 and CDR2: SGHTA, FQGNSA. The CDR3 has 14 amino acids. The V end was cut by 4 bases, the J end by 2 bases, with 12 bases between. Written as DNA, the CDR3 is TGTGCCAGCAGCTCCCTACAGGGCCCCTACGAGCAGTACTTC. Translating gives CASSSLQGPYEQYF. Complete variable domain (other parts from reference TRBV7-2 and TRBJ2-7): GAGVSQSPSNKVTEKGKDVELRCDPISGHTALYWYRQSLGQGLEFLIYFQGNSAPDKSGLPSDRFSAERTGGSVSTLTIQRTQQEDSAVYLCASSSLQGPYEQYFGPGTRLTVT.

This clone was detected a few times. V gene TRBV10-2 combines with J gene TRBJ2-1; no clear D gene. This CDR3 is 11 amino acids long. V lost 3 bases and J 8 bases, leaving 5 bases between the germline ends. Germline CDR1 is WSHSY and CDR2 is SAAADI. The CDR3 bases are TGCGCCAGCAGTGATGAGTATGAGCAGTTCTTC. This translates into CASSDEYEQFF.

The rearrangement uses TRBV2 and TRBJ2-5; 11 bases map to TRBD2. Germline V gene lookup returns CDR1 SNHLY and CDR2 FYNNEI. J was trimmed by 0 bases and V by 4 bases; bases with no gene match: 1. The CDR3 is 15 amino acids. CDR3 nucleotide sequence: TGTGCCAGCAGTGGGACTAGCGGGTACCAAGAGACCCAGTACTTC. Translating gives CASSGTSGYQETQYF. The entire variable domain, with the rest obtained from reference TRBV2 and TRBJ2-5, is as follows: EPEVTQTPSHQVTQMGQEVILRCVPISNHLYFYWYRQILGQKVEFLVSFYNNEISEKSEIFDDQFSVERPDGSNFTLKIRSTKLEDSAMYFCASSGTSGYQETQYFGPGTRLLVL.

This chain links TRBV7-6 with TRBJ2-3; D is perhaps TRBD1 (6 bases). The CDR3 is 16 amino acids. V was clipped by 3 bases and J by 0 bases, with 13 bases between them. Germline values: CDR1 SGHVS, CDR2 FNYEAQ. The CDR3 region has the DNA TGTGCCAGCAGCTTGAGGACAGCTTCTAGCACAGATACGCAGTATTTT. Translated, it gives CASSLRTASSTDTQYF.

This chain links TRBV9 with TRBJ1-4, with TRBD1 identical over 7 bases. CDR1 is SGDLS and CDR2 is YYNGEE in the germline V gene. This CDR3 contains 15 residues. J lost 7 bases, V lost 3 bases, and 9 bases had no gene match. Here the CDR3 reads CASSADRVGGEKLFF. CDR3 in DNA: TGTGCCAGCAGCGCCGACAGGGTGGGGGGTGAAAAACTGTTTTTT.

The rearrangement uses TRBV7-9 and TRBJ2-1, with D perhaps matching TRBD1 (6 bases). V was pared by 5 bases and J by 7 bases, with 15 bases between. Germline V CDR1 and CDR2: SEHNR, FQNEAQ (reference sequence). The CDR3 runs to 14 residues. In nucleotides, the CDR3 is TGTGCCAGCAGCCCGGTCCAGGGGTGGAATGAGCAGTTCTTC. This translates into CASSPVQGWNEQFF.

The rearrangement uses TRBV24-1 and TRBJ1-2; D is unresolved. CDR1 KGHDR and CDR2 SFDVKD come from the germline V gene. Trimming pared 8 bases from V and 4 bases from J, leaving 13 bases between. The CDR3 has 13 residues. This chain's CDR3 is CATIDWRFYGYTF. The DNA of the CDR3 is TGTGCCACCATTGACTGGAGATTCTATGGCTACACCTTC.

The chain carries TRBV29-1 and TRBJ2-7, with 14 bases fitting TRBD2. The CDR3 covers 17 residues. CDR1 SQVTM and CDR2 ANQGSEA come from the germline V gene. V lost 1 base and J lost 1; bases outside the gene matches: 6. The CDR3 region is CSVEGLAGGPDSYEQYF. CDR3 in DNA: TGCAGCGTTGAAGGACTAGCGGGAGGGCCTGATTCCTACGAGCAGTACTTC.

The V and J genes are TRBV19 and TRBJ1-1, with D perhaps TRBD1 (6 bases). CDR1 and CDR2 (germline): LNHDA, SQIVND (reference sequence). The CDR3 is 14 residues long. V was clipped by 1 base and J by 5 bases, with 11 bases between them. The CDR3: CASSIGGRITEAFF. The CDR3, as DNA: TGTGCCAGTAGTATAGGGGGGCGTATTACTGAAGCTTTCTTT.

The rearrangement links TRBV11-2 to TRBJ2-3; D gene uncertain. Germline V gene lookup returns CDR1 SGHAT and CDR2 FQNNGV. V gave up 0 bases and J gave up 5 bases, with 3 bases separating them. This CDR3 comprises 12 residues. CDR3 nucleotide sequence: TGTGCCAGCAGCTTAGATAGAGATACGCAGTATTTT. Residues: CASSLDRDTQYF.

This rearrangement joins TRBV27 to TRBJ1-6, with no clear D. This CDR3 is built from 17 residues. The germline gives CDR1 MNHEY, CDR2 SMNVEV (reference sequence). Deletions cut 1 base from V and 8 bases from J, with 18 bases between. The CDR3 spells CASSLFRLGGIDSPLHF. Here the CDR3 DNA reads TGTGCCAGCAGTTTATTTCGGTTGGGAGGGATCGATTCACCCCTCCACTTT.

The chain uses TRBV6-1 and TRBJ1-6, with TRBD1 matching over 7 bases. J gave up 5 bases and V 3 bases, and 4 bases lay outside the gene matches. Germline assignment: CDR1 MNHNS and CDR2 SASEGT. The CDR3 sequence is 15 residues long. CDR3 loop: CASSEPRGDNSPLHF. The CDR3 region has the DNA TGTGCCAGCAGTGAGCCCAGGGGGGATAATTCACCCCTCCACTTT.

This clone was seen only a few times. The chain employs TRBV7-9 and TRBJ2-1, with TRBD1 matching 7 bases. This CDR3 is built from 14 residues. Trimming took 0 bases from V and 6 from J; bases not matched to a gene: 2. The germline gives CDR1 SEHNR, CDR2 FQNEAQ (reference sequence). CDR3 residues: CASSLAHRGNEQFF. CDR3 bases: TGTGCCAGCAGCTTAGCGCACAGGGGCAATGAGCAGTTCTTC. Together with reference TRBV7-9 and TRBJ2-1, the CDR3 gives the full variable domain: DTGVSQNPRHKITKRGQNVTFRCDPISEHNRLYWYRQTLGQGPEFLTYFQNEAQLEKSRLLSDRFSAERPKGSFSTLEIQRTEQGDSAMYLCASSLAHRGNEQFFGPGTRLTVL.

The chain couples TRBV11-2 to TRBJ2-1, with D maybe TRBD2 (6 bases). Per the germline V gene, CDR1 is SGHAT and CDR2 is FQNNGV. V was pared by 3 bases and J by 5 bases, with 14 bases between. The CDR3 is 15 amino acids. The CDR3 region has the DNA TGTGCCAGCAGCTTCGAGGTACTAGCAAACAATGAGCAGTTCTTC. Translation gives CASSFEVLANNEQFF.

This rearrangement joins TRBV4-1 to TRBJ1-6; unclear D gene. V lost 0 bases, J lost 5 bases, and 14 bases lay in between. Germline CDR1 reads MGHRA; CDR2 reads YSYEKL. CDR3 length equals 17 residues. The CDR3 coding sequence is TGCGCCAGCAGCCAAGAATTGGCGGTCCCAAATAATTCACCCCTCCACTTT. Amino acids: CASSQELAVPNNSPLHF.

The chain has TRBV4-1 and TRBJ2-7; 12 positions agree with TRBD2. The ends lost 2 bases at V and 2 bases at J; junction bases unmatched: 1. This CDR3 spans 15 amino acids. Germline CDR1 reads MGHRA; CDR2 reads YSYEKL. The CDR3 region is CASSQLAGGPYEQYV. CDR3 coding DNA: TGCGCCAGCAGCCAACTAGCGGGGGGGCCCTACGAGCAGTACGTC.

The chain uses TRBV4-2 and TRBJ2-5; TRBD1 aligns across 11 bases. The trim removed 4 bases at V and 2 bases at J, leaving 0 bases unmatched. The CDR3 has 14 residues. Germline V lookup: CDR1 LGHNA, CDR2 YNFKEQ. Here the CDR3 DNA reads TGTGCCAGCAGCCGGGACAGGGGGCAAGAGACCCAGTACTTC. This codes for CASSRDRGQETQYF.